This T cell receptor (beta chain) was identified in a study of blood T cell repertoires in COVID-19. About the research overall: Sites in the United States, Italy and Spain provided acute and convalescent COVID-19 samples. PBMCs, B-cell-depleted T cells, or T cells provided the cDNA or gDNA that made up the material.

Sequencing used immunoSEQ multiplex PCR; TCRdb keeps in-frame clones, though not all of them. The data hold about 260,000 clones, with about nine tenths observed a single time. CDR3 size: 13 residues. Germline V gives CDR1 SGHRS, CDR2 YFSETQ. Trimming stripped 0 bases from V and 10 bases from J, with 13 bases between. This chain links TRBV5-1 with TRBJ1-1; possibly TRBD1 for D (5 bases). The sequence was obtained from a woman aged 40 to 50 who had recovered from COVID-19. What was sequenced was peripheral blood. Written as DNA, the CDR3 is TGCGCCAGCAGCTTGGATGTAGGGGTAGGAGCTTTCTTT. Residues: CASSLDVGVGAFF.